This T cell receptor (beta chain) was recorded in a study of early T cells in non-severe SARS-CoV-2 infection. TCRdb itself ran the 5' RACE reads through MiXCR, one entry per CDR3 protein. The data hold tens of thousands of distinct CDR3 sequences, with 6.6% observed a single time. At least ten counts were recorded for this clonotype. The TCR comes from an adult who was a healthcare worker with PCR-confirmed SARS-CoV-2 infection or an uninfected control (not recorded which). The sequenced sample consisted of whole blood.

As DNA, the CDR3 is TGTGCCAGCAGTATATGGACAGGGGCTGAAGCTTTCTTT. Translated: CASSIWTGAEAFF. The J gene is TRBJ1-1, the V gene TRBV27; TRBD1 matches at 9 bases. Germline trimming cut 5 bases from V and 6 bases from J; bases unmatched to any gene: 4. Germline assignment: CDR1 MNHEY and CDR2 SMNVEV (reference sequence). The CDR3 runs to 13 residues.